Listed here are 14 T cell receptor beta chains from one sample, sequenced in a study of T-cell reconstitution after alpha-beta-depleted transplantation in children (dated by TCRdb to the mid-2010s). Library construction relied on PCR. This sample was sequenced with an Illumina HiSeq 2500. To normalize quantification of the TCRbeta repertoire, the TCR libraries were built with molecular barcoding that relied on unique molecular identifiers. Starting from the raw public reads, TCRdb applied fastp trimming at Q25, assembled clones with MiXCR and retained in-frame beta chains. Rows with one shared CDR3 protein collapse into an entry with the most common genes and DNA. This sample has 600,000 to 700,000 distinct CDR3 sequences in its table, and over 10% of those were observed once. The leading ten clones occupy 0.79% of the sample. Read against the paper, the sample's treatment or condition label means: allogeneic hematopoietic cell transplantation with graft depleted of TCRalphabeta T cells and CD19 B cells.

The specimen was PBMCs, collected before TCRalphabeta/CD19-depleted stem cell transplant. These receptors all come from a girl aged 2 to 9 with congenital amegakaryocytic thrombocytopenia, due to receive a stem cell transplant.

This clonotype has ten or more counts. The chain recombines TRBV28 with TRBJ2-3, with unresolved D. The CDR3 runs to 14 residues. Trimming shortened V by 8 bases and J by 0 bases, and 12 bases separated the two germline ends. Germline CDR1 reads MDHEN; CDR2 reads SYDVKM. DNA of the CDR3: TGTGCCAGCCACTCCCTTCCTAGCACAGATACGCAGTATTTT. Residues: CASHSLPSTDTQYF. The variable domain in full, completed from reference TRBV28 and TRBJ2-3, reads DVKVTQSSRYLVKRTGEKVFLECVQDMDHENMFWYRQDPGLGLRLIYFSYDVKMKEKGDIPEGYSVSREKKERFSLILESASTNQTSMYLCASHSLPSTDTQYFGPGTRLTVL.

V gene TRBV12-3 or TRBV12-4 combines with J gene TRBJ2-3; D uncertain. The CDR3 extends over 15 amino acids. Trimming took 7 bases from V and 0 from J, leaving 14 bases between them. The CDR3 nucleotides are TGTGCCAGCAACGCGCCGGCTTCTAGCACAGATACGCAGTATTTT. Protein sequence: CASNAPASSTDTQYF.

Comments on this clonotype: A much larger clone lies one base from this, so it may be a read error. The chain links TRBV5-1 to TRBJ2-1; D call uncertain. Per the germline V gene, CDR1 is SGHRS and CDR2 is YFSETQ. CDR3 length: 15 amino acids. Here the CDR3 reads CASEIDHDSYNERFF. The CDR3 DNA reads TGCGCCAGTGAGATAGACCATGACTCCTACAATGAGCGGTTCTTC.

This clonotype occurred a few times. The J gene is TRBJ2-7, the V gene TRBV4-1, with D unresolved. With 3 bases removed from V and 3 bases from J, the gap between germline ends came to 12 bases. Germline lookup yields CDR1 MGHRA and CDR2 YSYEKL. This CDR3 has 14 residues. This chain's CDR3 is CASSHKGLGYEQYF. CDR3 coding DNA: TGCGCCAGCAGCCATAAGGGTCTTGGCTACGAGCAGTACTTC.

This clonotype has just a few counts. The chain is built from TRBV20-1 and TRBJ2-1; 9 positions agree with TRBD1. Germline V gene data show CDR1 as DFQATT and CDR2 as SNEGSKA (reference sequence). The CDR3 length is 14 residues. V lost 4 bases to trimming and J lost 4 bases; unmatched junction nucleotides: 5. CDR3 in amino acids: CSAIRDRAYNEQFF. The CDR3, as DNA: TGCAGTGCTATACGGGACAGGGCATACAATGAGCAGTTCTTC.

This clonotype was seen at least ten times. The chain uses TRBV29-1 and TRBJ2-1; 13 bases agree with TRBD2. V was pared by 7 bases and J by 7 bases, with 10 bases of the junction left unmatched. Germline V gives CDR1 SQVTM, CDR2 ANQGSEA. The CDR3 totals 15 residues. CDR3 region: CSGGTSGTTRNEQFF. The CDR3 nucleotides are TGCAGCGGAGGGACTAGCGGGACCACGAGGAATGAGCAGTTCTTC.

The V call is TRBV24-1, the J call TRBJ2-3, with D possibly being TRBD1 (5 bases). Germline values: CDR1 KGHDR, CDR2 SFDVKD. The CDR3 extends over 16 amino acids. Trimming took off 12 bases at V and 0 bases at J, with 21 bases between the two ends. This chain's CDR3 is CAQVGRRNTSTDTQYF. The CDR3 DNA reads TGTGCCCAGGTGGGGCGACGAAATACTAGCACAGATACGCAGTATTTT.

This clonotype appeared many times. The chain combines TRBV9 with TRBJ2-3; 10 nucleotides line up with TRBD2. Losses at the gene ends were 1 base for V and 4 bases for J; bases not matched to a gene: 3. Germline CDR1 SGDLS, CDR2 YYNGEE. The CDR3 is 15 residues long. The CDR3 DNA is TGTGCCAGCAGCGTAAGCGGGAGGGGGGCAGATACGCAGTATTTT. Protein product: CASSVSGRGADTQYF.

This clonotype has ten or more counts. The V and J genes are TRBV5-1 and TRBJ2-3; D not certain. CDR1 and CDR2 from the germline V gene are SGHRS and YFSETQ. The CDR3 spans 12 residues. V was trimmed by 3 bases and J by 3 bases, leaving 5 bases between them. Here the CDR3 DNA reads TGCGCCAGCAGCTACGGGACAGATACGCAGTATTTT. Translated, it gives CASSYGTDTQYF.

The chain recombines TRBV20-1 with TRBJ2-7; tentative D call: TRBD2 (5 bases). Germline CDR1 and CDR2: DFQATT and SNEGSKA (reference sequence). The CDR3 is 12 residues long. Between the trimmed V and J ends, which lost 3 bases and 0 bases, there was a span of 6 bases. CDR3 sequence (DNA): TGCAGTGCTAGTGCGGGCTCCTACGAGCAGTACTTC. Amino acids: CSASAGSYEQYF.

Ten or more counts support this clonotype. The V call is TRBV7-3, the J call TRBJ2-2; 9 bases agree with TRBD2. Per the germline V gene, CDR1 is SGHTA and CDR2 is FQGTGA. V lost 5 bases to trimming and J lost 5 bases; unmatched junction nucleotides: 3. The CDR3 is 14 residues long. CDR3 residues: CASSVAGVTGELFF. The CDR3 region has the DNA TGTGCCAGCAGCGTAGCGGGAGTTACCGGGGAGCTGTTTTTT.

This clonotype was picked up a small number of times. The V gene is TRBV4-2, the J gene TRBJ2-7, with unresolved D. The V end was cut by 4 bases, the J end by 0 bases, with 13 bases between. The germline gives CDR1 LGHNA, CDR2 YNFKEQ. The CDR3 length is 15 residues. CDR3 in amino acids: CASSPYRDFSYEQYF. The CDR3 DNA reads TGTGCCAGCAGCCCGTACAGAGATTTCTCCTACGAGCAGTACTTC.

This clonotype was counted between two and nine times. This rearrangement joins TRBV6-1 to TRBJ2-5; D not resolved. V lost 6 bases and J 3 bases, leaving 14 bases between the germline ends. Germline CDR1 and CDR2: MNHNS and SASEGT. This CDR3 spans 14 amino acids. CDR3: CASRVWNDKETQYF. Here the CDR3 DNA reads TGTGCCAGCAGGGTCTGGAATGATAAAGAGACCCAGTACTTC.

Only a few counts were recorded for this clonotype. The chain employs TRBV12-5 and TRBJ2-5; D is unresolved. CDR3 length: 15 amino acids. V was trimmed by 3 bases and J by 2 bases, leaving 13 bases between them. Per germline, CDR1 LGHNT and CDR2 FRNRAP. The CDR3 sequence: CASGFPTTRQETQYF. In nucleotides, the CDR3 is TGTGCTAGTGGTTTCCCCACCACACGGCAAGAGACCCAGTACTTC.